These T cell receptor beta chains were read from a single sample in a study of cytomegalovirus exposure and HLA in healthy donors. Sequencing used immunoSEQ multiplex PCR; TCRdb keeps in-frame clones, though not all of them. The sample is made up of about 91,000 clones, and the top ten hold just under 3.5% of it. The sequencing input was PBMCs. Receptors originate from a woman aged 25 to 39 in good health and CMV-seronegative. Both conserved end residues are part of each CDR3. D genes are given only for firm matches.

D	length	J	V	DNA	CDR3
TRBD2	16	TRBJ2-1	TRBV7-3	TGTGCCAGCAGCTTAACGGCGGGAGAAGAGGGTAATGAGCAGTTCTTC	CASSLTAGEEGNEQFF
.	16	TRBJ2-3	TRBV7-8	TGTGCCAGCAGTGTCCCTAAAGGGAGAAGCACAGATACGCAGTATTTT	CASSVPKGRSTDTQYF
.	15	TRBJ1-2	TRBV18	TGTGCCAGCTCACCACCAGGGAGTAATAACTATGGCTACACCTTC	CASSPPGSNNYGYTF
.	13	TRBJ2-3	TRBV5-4	TGTGCCAGCAGCACGGACAGTACAGATACGCAGTATTTT	CASSTDSTDTQYF
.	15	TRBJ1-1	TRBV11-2	TGTGCCAGCAGCTTAGGGCGGACAGAAAACACTGAAGCTTTCTTT	CASSLGRTENTEAFF
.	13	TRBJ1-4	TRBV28	TGTGCCAGCAGTCTCGCCTTGCGTGAAAAACTGTTTTTT	CASSLALREKLFF
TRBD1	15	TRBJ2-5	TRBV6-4	TGTGCCAGCAGTGAAGAGACAGGGAGACAAGAGACCCAGTACTTC	CASSEETGRQETQYF
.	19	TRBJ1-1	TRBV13	TGTGCCAGCAGCGCACTCTTGAGGACAGTAAGGGAGTTGAACACTGAAGCTTTCTTT	CASSALLRTVRELNTEAFF
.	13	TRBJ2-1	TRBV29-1	TGCAGCGTTGCCCGGGAGCTAAACAATGGGCAGTTCTTC	CSVARELNNGQFF
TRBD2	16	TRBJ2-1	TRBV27	TGTGCCAGCAGTTTACCTAGCGGGAGTTCCTACAATGAGCAGTTCTTC	CASSLPSGSSYNEQFF
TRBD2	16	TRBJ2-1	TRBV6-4	TGTGCCAGCAGTGACTCGAGCGGGGGGGTCTACAATGAGCAGTTCTTC	CASSDSSGGVYNEQFF
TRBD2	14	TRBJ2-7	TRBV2	TGTGCCAGCAGTGAAGGGGGGGGACTAGACGAGCAGTACTTC	CASSEGGGLDEQYF
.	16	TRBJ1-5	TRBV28	TGTGCCAGCAGTCCCCGGACTTCCTACCCCCATCAGCCCCAGCATTTT	CASSPRTSYPHQPQHF
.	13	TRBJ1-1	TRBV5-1	TGCGCCAGCAGCTCCCTCAGGGGCACTGAAGCTTTCTTT	CASSSLRGTEAFF
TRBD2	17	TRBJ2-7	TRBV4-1	TGCGCCAGCAGCCAAGGTCTCCTAGCGGGGACTACCTACGAGCAGTACTTC	CASSQGLLAGTTYEQYF
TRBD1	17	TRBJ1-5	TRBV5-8	TGTGCCAGCAGCTTGACTTACATGACAGGGATTGGTCAGCCCCAGCATTTT	CASSLTYMTGIGQPQHF
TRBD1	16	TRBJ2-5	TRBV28	TGTGCCAGCAGTTTATCGTCGGGGACAGCGCAAGAGACCCAGTACTTC	CASSLSSGTAQETQYF
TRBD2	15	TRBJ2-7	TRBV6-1	TGTGCCAGCAGTGAATATCAGGGACTATCCTACGAGCAGTACTTC	CASSEYQGLSYEQYF
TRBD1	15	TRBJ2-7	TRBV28	TGTGCCAGCAGTTCACCGGGACAGGGGGCTGGGGAGCAGTACTTC	CASSSPGQGAGEQYF
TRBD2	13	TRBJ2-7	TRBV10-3	TGTGCCATCAGTCAGAGCGGGACCTACGAGCAGTACTTC	CAISQSGTYEQYF
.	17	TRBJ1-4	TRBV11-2	TGTGCCAGCAGCTTATTGACAGTCCGAGCAACTAATGAAAAACTGTTTTTT	CASSLLTVRATNEKLFF
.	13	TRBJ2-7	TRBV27	TGTGCCAGCAGTTTTGGCAGGGGAGACGAGCAGTACTTC	CASSFGRGDEQYF
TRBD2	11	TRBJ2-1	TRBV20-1	TGCAGTGCTCAGACTAGCTATGAGCAGTTCTTC	CSAQTSYEQFF
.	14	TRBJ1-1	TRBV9	TGTGCCAGCAGCGGGCCAGGAGGAAGAACTGAAGCTTTCTTT	CASSGPGGRTEAFF